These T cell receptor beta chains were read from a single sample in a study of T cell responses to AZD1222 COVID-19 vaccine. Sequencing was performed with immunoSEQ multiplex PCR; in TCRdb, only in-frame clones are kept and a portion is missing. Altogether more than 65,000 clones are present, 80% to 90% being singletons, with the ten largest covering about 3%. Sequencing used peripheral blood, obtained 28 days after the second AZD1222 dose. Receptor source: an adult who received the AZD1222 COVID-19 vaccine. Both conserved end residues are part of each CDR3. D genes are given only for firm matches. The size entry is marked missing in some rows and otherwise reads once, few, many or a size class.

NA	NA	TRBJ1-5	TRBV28	CASSPLIGNSNQPQHF	TGTGCCAGCAGTCCCCTTATAGGTAATAGCAATCAGCCCCAGCATTTT
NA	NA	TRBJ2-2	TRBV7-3	CASSFGGGDTGELFF	TGTGCCAGCAGCTTCGGAGGCGGGGACACCGGGGAGCTGTTTTTT
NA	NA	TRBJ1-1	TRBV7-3	CASRGTDGNTEAFF	TGTGCCAGCAGGGGGACGGACGGGAACACTGAAGCTTTCTTT
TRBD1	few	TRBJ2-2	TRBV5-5	CASRSGQGAGTGELFF	TGTGCCAGCAGATCGGGGCAGGGGGCCGGCACCGGGGAGCTGTTTTTT
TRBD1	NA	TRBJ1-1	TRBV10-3	CAISESRRQGFNPEDFMNTEAFF	TGTGCCATCAGTGAGTCGCGACGACAGGGGTTTAATCCCGAGGATTTTATGAACACTGAAGCTTTCTTT
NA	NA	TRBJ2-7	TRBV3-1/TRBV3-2	CASSHAAGDYEQYF	TGTGCCAGCAGCCATGCGGCCGGTGACTACGAGCAGTACTTC
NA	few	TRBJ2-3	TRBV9	CASSVDRVRHTDTQYF	TGTGCCAGCAGCGTAGACAGGGTGAGGCACACAGATACGCAGTATTTT
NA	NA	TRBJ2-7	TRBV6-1	CASSEVGREQYF	TGTGCCAGCAGTGAAGTAGGCCGCGAGCAGTACTTC
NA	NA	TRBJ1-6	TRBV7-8	CASRPYYSYNSPLHF	TGTGCCAGCAGGCCCTATTACTCCTATAATTCACCCCTCCACTTT
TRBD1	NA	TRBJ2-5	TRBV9	CASSVGQGAAETQYF	TGTGCCAGCAGCGTAGGGCAGGGGGCGGCTGAGACCCAGTACTTC
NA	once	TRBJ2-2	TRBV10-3	CAITANTGELFF	TGTGCCATCACCGCGAACACCGGGGAGCTGTTTTTT
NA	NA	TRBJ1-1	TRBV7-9	CASSLGGRSSFEGTEAFF	TGTGCCAGCAGCTTAGGGGGCAGGAGTAGTTTCGAGGGCACTGAAGCTTTCTTT
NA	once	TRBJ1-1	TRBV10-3	CAISETGTEAFF	TGTGCCATCAGTGAGACCGGAACTGAAGCTTTCTTT
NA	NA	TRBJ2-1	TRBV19	CASSNRVNEQFF	TGTGCCAGTAGTAACAGGGTCAATGAGCAGTTCTTC
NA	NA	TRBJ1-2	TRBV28	CASSSSPINYGYTF	TGTGCCAGCAGTTCGTCACCCATCAACTATGGCTACACCTTC
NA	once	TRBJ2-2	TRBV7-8	CASSLWGGTGELFF	TGTGCCAGCAGCTTATGGGGTGGTACCGGGGAGCTGTTTTTT
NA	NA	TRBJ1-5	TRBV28	CASGRTGNVWQPQHF	TGTGCCAGCGGACGAACAGGGAATGTTTGGCAGCCCCAGCATTTT
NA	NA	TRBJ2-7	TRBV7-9	CASASGFSYEQYF	TGTGCCAGCGCATCGGGCTTCTCCTACGAGCAGTACTTC
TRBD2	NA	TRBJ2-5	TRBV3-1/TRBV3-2	CASSPRVLAGGRLVPKETQYF	TGTGCCAGCAGCCCCAGGGTGTTAGCGGGGGGGCGCTTAGTCCCTAAAGAGACCCAGTACTTC
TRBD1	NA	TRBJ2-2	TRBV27	CASSLLMGSLTGGWTGELFF	TGTGCCAGCAGTTTATTAATGGGTAGTCTGACAGGGGGCTGGACCGGGGAGCTGTTTTTT
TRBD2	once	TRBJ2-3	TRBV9	CASNSGGSTDTQYF	TGTGCCAGTAATAGCGGGGGAAGCACAGATACGCAGTATTTT
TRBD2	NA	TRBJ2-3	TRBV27	CASSPGLARSPDTQYF	TGTGCCAGCAGCCCCGGACTAGCGAGATCTCCAGATACGCAGTATTTT
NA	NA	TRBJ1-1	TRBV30	CAWSDSFF	TGTGCCTGGAGTGACTCTTTCTTT
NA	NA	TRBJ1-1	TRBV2	CASSLRLGGAGTEAFF	TGTGCCAGCAGTCTTCGACTAGGGGGTGCGGGGACTGAAGCTTTCTTT
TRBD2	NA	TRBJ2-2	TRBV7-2	CASSLELAGSLGTGELFF	TGTGCCAGCAGCTTAGAACTAGCGGGATCCCTTGGTACCGGGGAGCTGTTTTTT
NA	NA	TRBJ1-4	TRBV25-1	CASRGTATNEKLFF	TGTGCCAGCAGGGGGACGGCAACTAATGAAAAACTGTTTTTT
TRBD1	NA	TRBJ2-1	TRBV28	CASSSSGTGMREQFF	TGTGCCAGCAGTTCATCCGGGACAGGGATGCGCGAGCAGTTCTTC
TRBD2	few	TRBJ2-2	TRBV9	CASSASGTNTGELFF	TGTGCCAGCAGCGCTAGCGGGACGAACACCGGGGAGCTGTTTTTT
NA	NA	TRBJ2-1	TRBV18	CASSGRQVINEQFF	TGTGCCAGCTCGGGCCGACAGGTTATCAATGAGCAGTTCTTC
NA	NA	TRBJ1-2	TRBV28	CASSFVFRTYGYTF	TGTGCCAGCAGTTTTGTATTCCGGACCTATGGCTACACCTTC
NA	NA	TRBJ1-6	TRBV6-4	CASSVGLDSPLHF	TGTGCCAGCAGTGTTGGGTTAGATTCACCCCTCCACTTT
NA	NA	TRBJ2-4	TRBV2	CASSGQAGPTSIQYF	TGTGCCAGCAGTGGGCAGGCGGGTCCCACAAGCATTCAGTACTTC
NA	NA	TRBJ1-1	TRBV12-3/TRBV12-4	CASSFYKGRGAFF	TGTGCCAGCAGTTTCTATAAGGGGCGAGGAGCTTTCTTT
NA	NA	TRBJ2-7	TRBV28	CASSLYPYLTATSYEQYF	TGTGCCAGCAGTCTTTACCCCTATTTGACAGCTACTTCGTACGAGCAGTACTTC
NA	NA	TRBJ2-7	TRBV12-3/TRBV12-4	CASSSLTSYEQYF	TGTGCCAGCAGTTCTCTGACAAGCTACGAGCAGTACTTC
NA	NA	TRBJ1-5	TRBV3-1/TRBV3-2	CASSQDLPAGGNQPQHF	TGTGCCAGCAGCCAAGATCTCCCGGCTGGGGGCAATCAGCCCCAGCATTTT
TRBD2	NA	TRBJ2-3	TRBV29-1	CSVGKRELGTDTQYF	TGCAGCGTGGGCAAGCGGGAGCTCGGCACAGATACGCAGTATTTT
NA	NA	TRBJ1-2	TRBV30	CAWSVIGGAGGYTF	TGTGCCTGGAGTGTAATCGGAGGGGCCGGTGGCTACACCTTC
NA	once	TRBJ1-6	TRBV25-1	CASSVVGAGARNSPLHF	TGTGCCAGCAGTGTCGTCGGGGCAGGGGCTCGGAATTCACCCCTCCACTTT
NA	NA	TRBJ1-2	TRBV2	CASSMRGDSYGYTF	TGTGCCAGCAGCATGAGGGGAGATAGCTATGGCTACACCTTC
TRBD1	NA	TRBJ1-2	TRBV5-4	CASSMGQGNYGYTF	TGTGCCAGCAGCATGGGACAGGGTAACTATGGCTACACCTTC
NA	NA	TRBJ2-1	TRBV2	CASTEGIEQFF	TGTGCCAGCACAGAGGGGATTGAGCAGTTCTTC
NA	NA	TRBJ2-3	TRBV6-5	CASFRRGGSDTQYF	TGTGCCAGCTTTCGGCGGGGCGGATCAGATACGCAGTATTTT
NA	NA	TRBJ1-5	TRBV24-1	CATSEVGGRNQPQHF	TGTGCCACCAGTGAGGTTGGGGGACGCAATCAGCCCCAGCATTTT
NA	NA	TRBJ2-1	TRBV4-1	CASSQVVLYNEQFF	TGCGCCAGCAGCCAAGTGGTCCTTTACAATGAGCAGTTCTTC
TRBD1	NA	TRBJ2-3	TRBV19	CASSIPRAGGTDTQYF	TGTGCCAGTAGTATCCCCCGGGCAGGGGGTACAGATACGCAGTATTTT
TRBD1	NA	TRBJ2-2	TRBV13	CASSRGQGAFLGTGELFF	TGTGCCAGCAGCCGGGGACAGGGGGCTTTCCTCGGGACCGGGGAGCTGTTTTTT
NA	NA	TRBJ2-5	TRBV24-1	CATSDSAETQYF	TGTGCCACCAGTGATTCCGCCGAGACCCAGTACTTC
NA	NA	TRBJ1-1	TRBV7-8	CASTQRGRGNTEAFF	TGTGCCAGCACCCAGAGGGGCAGGGGGAACACTGAAGCTTTCTTT
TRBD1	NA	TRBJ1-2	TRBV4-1	CASSRGTGYGYTF	TGCGCCAGCAGCCGAGGGACAGGGTACGGCTACACCTTC
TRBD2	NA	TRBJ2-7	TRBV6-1	CASTNGRDKHYEQYF	TGTGCCAGCACTAACGGGAGGGACAAGCATTACGAGCAGTACTTC
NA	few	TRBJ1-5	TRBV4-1	CASSSDTYQPQHF	TGCGCCAGCAGCTCCGACACCTATCAGCCCCAGCATTTT
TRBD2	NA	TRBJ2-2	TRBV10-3	CAISESGTSGGAVTGELFF	TGTGCCATCAGTGAATCGGGGACTAGCGGGGGGGCGGTCACCGGGGAGCTGTTTTTT